This T cell receptor beta chain was found in a study of response to subunit inactivated influenza vaccine. Study conclusions and caveats: Authors suggested few new T cells are recruited by each seasonal influenza vaccination.

Note on this clonotype: Its specificity is not known.

TCRdb passed the RT-PCR reads through MiXCR, listing each CDR3 protein once. The sample shows over 400,000 distinct CDR3 sequences, approximately 11% of them seen only once. The CDR3 runs 14 residues. Germline CDR1 and CDR2: SEHNR and FQNEAQ (reference sequence). The junction had 8 bases not matched to a gene; V was cut back by 5 bases and J by 7 bases. The TCR comes from a man aged 50 to 59 who received an inactivated influenza vaccine. The J gene is TRBJ2-1, the V gene TRBV7-9; TRBD1 matches 7 bases. Sample: PBMCs from blood, taken roughly 6 weeks after vaccination. The CDR3 sequence is CASSDRTGVNEQFF. The CDR3 DNA reads as TGTGCCAGCAGCGATCGTACAGGGGTAAATGAGCAGTTCTTC.